Included here is one TCR beta chain sequence, with context. There are 15 residues in the CDR3. Germline V gives CDR1 MNHEY, CDR2 SMNVEV (reference sequence). J was trimmed by 0 bases and V by 2 bases; bases with no gene match: 4. The entry originates in a study of control samples from healthy donors and cancer patients. Assay used: immunoSEQ multiplex PCR; TCRdb lists only in-frame clones, some missing. The sample lists tens of thousands of clones, roughly 84% occurring once. The chain uses TRBV27 and TRBJ2-7, with TRBD2 matching 7 bases. The TCR originated in a woman in her fifties or sixties in good health. Sample: blood. The CDR3 reads CASSLNGRSSYEQYF. In DNA form, the CDR3 reads TGTGCCAGCAGTTTAAACGGGAGGAGCTCCTACGAGCAGTACTTC.